These 11 T cell receptor beta chains originate from one sample sequenced in a study of CD8 T cells in ankylosing spondylitis. These receptors' antigens are unknown. Broader study findings: Characteristic, it appeared, of ankylosing spondylitis blood was a TCR beta motif of eight highly homologous variants.

Each CDR3 protein is one row after TCRdb ran MiXCR on the 5' RACE reads. This table holds roughly 370,000 distinct CDR3 sequences, about 20% found once. The sample comprised blood, either unsorted or a sorted T cell fraction (not recorded which). The receptors were gathered from a male donor with ankylosing spondylitis.

This clonotype was recorded a few times. Mismatch with germline at one junction end may stem from a read error. This sequence joins TRBV7-7 and TRBJ2-2; the D call may be TRBD1 or TRBD2 (6 bases each). Germline V gene lookup returns CDR1 SSHAT and CDR2 FNYEAQ (reference sequence). This CDR3 is 16 amino acids long. The CDR3 DNA reads as TGTGCTAGCAGCTTGGGAACAGGGAGGTCGACCGGGGAGCTGTTTTTT. It encodes CASSLGTGRSTGELFF.

This clonotype was observed a few times. V and J are TRBV4-1 and TRBJ2-7, with D maybe TRBD1 (7 bases). V shed 3 bases and J shed 6 bases, with 21 bases lying between them. Germline CDR1 and CDR2: MGHRA and YSYEKL. The CDR3 spans 16 residues. CDR3 in DNA: TGCGCCAGCAGCCACCCCAGGGGGGTAGGGTTACGCGAGCAGTACTTC. Its protein product is CASSHPRGVGLREQYF.

This clonotype has more than one count but fewer than ten. The chain is built from TRBV4-1 and TRBJ1-1; D not certain. The CDR3 has 15 residues. Trimming cost V 1 base and J 1 base, with 10 bases left between them. CDR1 MGHRA and CDR2 YSYEKL come from the germline V gene. CDR3 amino acids: CASSQGFRENTEAFF. The CDR3 coding sequence is TGCGCCAGCAGCCAAGGTTTCCGGGAGAACACTGAAGCTTTCTTT.

This clonotype was counted a few times. The chain uses TRBV12-3 or TRBV12-4 and TRBJ2-2; TRBD2 agrees at 14 bases. J gave up 7 bases and V 10 bases, and 8 bases lay outside the gene matches. The CDR3 runs to 15 residues. CDR3 sequence reads: CAITGTSGRIGELFF. The CDR3 bases are TGTGCCATTACTGGGACTAGCGGGAGAATCGGGGAGCTGTTTTTT.

This clonotype was seen only a few times. The chain combines TRBV5-6 with TRBJ2-2; a possible D gene is TRBD2 (5 bases). This CDR3 spans 13 amino acids. Germline V gene lookup returns CDR1 SGHDT and CDR2 YYEEEE. Trimming removed 4 bases from V and 6 bases from J, with 10 bases in between. CDR3 sequence: CASSTLVPGELFF. CDR3 DNA: TGTGCCAGCAGCACACTAGTTCCCGGGGAGCTGTTTTTT.

The V call is TRBV12-3 or TRBV12-4, the J call TRBJ1-5; the match to TRBD1 covers 9 bases. The CDR3 runs 18 residues. With V trimmed by 5 bases and J by 5 bases, 16 bases remained unmatched. CDR3 loop: CASSASRGGTGHHQPQHF. The CDR3 nucleotides are TGTGCCAGCAGTGCTAGTCGAGGGGGGACAGGGCACCATCAGCCCCAGCATTTT.

This clonotype showed up just a few times. The chain joins TRBV20-1 to TRBJ2-7, with 9 nucleotides matching TRBD2. Germline V lookup: CDR1 DFQATT, CDR2 SNEGSKA (reference sequence). The junction had 14 bases not matched to a gene; V was cut back by 4 bases and J by 4 bases. The CDR3 extends over 16 amino acids. The CDR3 nucleotides read TGCAGTGCTATCCCCGGTAGCGGGAGACACACTTACGAGCAGTACTTC. Protein sequence: CSAIPGSGRHTYEQYF.

The sample holds a few counts of this clonotype. V and J are TRBV6-1 and TRBJ2-1, with 7 bases that match TRBD1. The CDR3 sequence is 15 residues long. The V gene's germline CDR1 is MNHNS and CDR2 SASEGT. V lost 8 bases, J lost 2 bases, and 9 bases stayed unmatched. DNA for the CDR3: TGTGCCAGCTTTATCGGGACAGTAGCCTACAATGAGCAGTTCTTC. As protein: CASFIGTVAYNEQFF.

This clonotype was counted only a few times. The V call is TRBV6-5, the J call TRBJ2-5, with D unresolved. The CDR3 contains 14 residues. The germline CDR1 and CDR2 sequences are MNHEY and SVGAGI. The germline V and J ends were trimmed by 2 bases and 5 bases, with 12 bases remaining between them. The CDR3 here is CASSYDSARETQYF. The CDR3 nucleotides read TGTGCCAGCAGTTACGACTCGGCCAGGGAGACCCAGTACTTC.

CDR3 protein: CSVRLGGGNTIYF. The CDR3 nucleotides are TGCAGCGTTCGGTTGGGTGGCGGAAACACCATATATTTT. The chain is built from TRBV29-1 and TRBJ1-3; D is uncertain. The CDR3 spans 13 residues. V lost 5 bases to trimming and J lost 4 bases, with 12 bases between them. The germline CDR1 and CDR2 sequences are SQVTM and ANQGSEA.

The table lists this clonotype with many counts. This chain connects TRBV12-3 or TRBV12-4 to TRBJ2-2; D perhaps matches TRBD1 (5 bases). V was shortened by 6 bases and J by 7 bases, with 12 bases between the two germline ends. The CDR3 loop spans 13 amino acids. For the CDR3, the DNA is TGTGCCAGCAGCGAGACAAGGGGCGGGGAGCTGTTTTTT. As protein: CASSETRGGELFF.